Included here is one T cell receptor (beta chain) sequence, with context. What it binds is unknown. The data stem from a study of T-cell memory formation after mild COVID-19. General observations from the study: Mainly CM and EM harbored the contracting CD4+ clones; mainly EMRA harbored the CD8+ ones. From day 15 to 85, contracting clones were balanced between CD4 and CD8, whereas later expanders leaned toward CD4+.

Trimming pared 4 bases from V and 7 bases from J, leaving 12 bases between. The CDR3 consists of 13 residues. CDR1 is KGHDR, CDR2 SFDVKD, per germline. TCRdb re-called the 5' RACE reads through MiXCR, storing one row per CDR3 protein. The repertoire holds 400,000 to 500,000 distinct CDR3 sequences, 20% to 30% seen once, with around 9% in the top ten. The material sequenced was PBMCs or a T cell subset sorted from them (not recorded which). J is TRBJ1-2 and V is TRBV24-1; D is uncertain. This receptor was taken from an adult woman who had mild COVID-19 (a few samples of this study predate the infection). Cell type and time point are not known. CDR3 sequence: CATSDRPVGGYTF. The DNA of the CDR3 is TGTGCCACCAGTGACAGGCCAGTGGGTGGCTACACCTTC.